This T cell receptor (beta chain) appears in the sequencing data of a study of PD-1 blockade in classical Hodgkin lymphoma. Overall study results and limits: Repertoire differences lack defined causes, possibly disease activity or prior therapy. In newly diagnosed patients, baseline TCR diversity was reportedly below that of healthy donors.

Regarding time point: newly diagnosed, previously untreated cHL patient sample. PBMCs from untreated, newly diagnosed classical Hodgkin lymphoma were comparison samples. Measured with immunoSEQ multiplex PCR; TCRdb has only the in-frame clones, and not every one. The table has 70,000 or so clones, 93% seen once. This clone has only one observation. Its antigen is not known. This receptor was obtained from a human donor with classical Hodgkin lymphoma. What was sequenced was peripheral blood mononuclear cells (PBMCs).

The CDR3 is CASSYSFGSSSYEQYF. CDR3 coding DNA: TGTGCCAGCAGTTACTCTTTCGGTTCTTCCTCCTACGAGCAGTACTTC. This chain links TRBV6-5 with TRBJ2-7; D gene unclear. The CDR3 extends over 16 amino acids. Per the germline V gene, CDR1 is MNHEY and CDR2 is SVGAGI. Deletions cut 0 bases from V and 0 bases from J, with 12 bases between.